The 21 T cell receptor beta chains reported below all come from one sample, sequenced in a study of Graves' ophthalmopathy and Graves' hyperthyroidism. TCR beta CDR3 amplification used RNA transcripts. Scientists carried out first-round RT-PCR using HTBI primers and then a second-round multiplex PCR. TCRdb re-derived calls from the multiplex PCR reads in MiXCR, one entry per CDR3 protein. The sample comprises 450,000 to 600,000 distinct CDR3 sequences, just under 40% of which are singletons, and roughly 4.5% rests with the top ten. Sequencing was performed on peripheral blood or thyroid tissue (not recorded which). Receptors were obtained from an adult man with Graves' hyperthyroidism.

This clonotype showed up many times. The chain employs TRBV5-1 and TRBJ2-7; 8 positions match TRBD1. This CDR3 comprises 15 residues. Unmatched junction bases numbered 8, after V lost 4 bases and J lost 2 bases. From germline, CDR1 is SGHRS and CDR2 YFSETQ. The CDR3 DNA sequence: TGCGCCAGCAGCGTTGCCGGGGACAGGCCCTACGAGCAGTACTTC. Translated, it gives CASSVAGDRPYEQYF.

The genes are TRBV6-6 and TRBJ2-7; 8 bases fit TRBD2. TRBJ2-5 matches the DNA end more closely, so the J call is doubtful. The CDR3 is 14 amino acids. Germline V CDR1 and CDR2: MNHNY, SVGAGI (reference sequence). The CDR3 here is CASSKAGAGETQYF. CDR3 DNA: TGTGCCAGCAGCAAAGCGGGAGCAGGGGAGACCCAGTACTTC.

This clonotype was detected many times. The gene calls are TRBV7-6 and TRBJ2-7; TRBD1 matches at 11 bases. The CDR3 runs 15 residues. Germline CDR1 SGHVS, CDR2 FNYEAQ. Trimming removed 4 bases from V and 4 bases from J; junction bases left unmatched: 6. CDR3 protein: CASSYGQGATYEQYF. The CDR3 DNA is TGTGCCAGCAGCTATGGACAGGGGGCTACTTACGAGCAGTACTTC.

The gene calls are TRBV5-4 and TRBJ1-4, with D tentatively TRBD1 (6 bases). Trimming took off 2 bases at V and 7 bases at J, with 12 bases between the two ends. Germline V gene data show CDR1 as SGHNT and CDR2 as YYREEE (reference sequence). This CDR3 has 14 residues. The DNA of the CDR3 is TGTGCCAGCAGCTTCCAGGGACAAAGTGAAAAACTGTTTTTT. As protein: CASSFQGQSEKLFF.

This clonotype was seen repeatedly, ten times or more. This sequence joins TRBV25-1 and TRBJ1-1; 7 bases match TRBD1. Germline V gene data show CDR1 as MGHDK and CDR2 as SYGVNS. V shed 3 bases, J shed 10 bases, and the junction held 17 bases outside the gene matches. The CDR3 contains 16 residues. The CDR3 sequence is CASSDLREGANSRAFF. CDR3 sequence (DNA): TGTGCCAGCAGTGACCTCAGAGAGGGGGCCAATTCACGAGCTTTCTTT.

Comments on this clonotype: This may come from a read error, since a much larger clone is one base off. The chain uses TRBV27 and TRBJ2-7; D uncertain. V lost 2 bases to trimming and J lost 0 bases, with 5 bases between them. The CDR3 is 13 residues long. Germline V gene sequence: CDR1 MNHEY, CDR2 SMNVEV (reference sequence). CDR3 loop: CASSLRASYEQYF. CDR3 bases: TGTGCCAGCAGTTTAAGAGCCTCCTACGAGCAGTACTTC.

Of note for this clonotype: This may stem from a read error, because a much larger clone lies one nucleotide away. This sequence joins TRBV5-6 and TRBJ1-1, with D tentatively TRBD1 (5 bases). Between the trimmed V and J ends, which lost 4 bases and 1 base, there was a span of 14 bases. CDR3 length: 15 residues. Per the germline V gene, CDR1 is SGHDT and CDR2 is YYEEEE. CDR3 coding DNA: TGTGCCAGCAGCGCGACGACGGGGCCGAACACTGAAGCTTTCTTT. It encodes CASSATTGPNTEAFF.

This clonotype was recorded only once. The chain recombines TRBV20-1 with TRBJ2-5; 10 bases map to TRBD2. With 2 bases clipped from V and 9 bases from J, the junction kept 12 bases outside the gene matches. Germline V gene data show CDR1 as DFQATT and CDR2 as SNEGSKA (reference sequence). CDR3 length: 15 residues. CDR3 bases: TGCAGTGCTAGAAAAGCGGGAGGGCTCGGAGGGGCCCAGTACTTC. Translated, it gives CSARKAGGLGGAQYF.

This clonotype was counted at least ten times. CDR3: CASSENAISWTQYF. The CDR3 coding sequence is TGCGCCAGCAGTGAGAATGCGATTTCGTGGACCCAGTACTTC. The chain carries TRBV10-1 and TRBJ2-5; the D is unclear. The CDR3 is made up of 14 amino acids. V gave up 2 bases and J gave up 7 bases, with 14 bases separating them. Germline lookup yields CDR1 WNHNN and CDR2 SYGVQD (reference sequence).

This clonotype was detected only a few times. The chain uses TRBV12-3 or TRBV12-4 and TRBJ1-1; D is perhaps TRBD1 (6 bases). The CDR3 totals 15 residues. V lost 4 bases to trimming and J lost 6 bases, with 18 bases between them. The CDR3 sequence: CASSSGGGGRPEAFF. The CDR3 DNA reads TGTGCCAGCAGTTCCGGGGGCGGGGGGCGGCCTGAAGCTTTCTTT.

The table lists this clonotype with many counts. V usage is TRBV20-1 and J usage is TRBJ2-5; D tentatively reads TRBD1 or TRBD2 (5 bases each). V shed 4 bases and J shed 3 bases, with 15 bases lying between them. Germline assignment: CDR1 DFQATT and CDR2 SNEGSKA (reference sequence). This CDR3 spans 14 amino acids. The CDR3 DNA reads TGCAGTGCTATTCGAGGGGATGGAGAAGAGACCCAGTACTTC. As protein: CSAIRGDGEETQYF.

This clonotype was found many times. The chain joins TRBV4-1 to TRBJ1-2; D gene uncertain. The length of the CDR3 is 15 residues. V lost 0 bases to trimming and J lost 1 base, with 9 bases between them. Germline lookup yields CDR1 MGHRA and CDR2 YSYEKL. CDR3 in amino acids: CASSQEWRSNYGYTF. The DNA for the CDR3 is TGCGCCAGCAGCCAAGAGTGGCGGAGTAACTATGGCTACACCTTC.

Remarks on this clonotype: At one boundary the junction diverges from the germline segment, which might be a read error. This chain connects TRBV29-1 to TRBJ2-6; possible D gene TRBD2, 7 bases. From germline, CDR1 is SQVTM and CDR2 ANQGSEA. This CDR3 is 11 amino acids long. The CDR3: CSVESGGTEAF. CDR3 DNA: TGCAGCGTTGAGTCGGGGGGCACTGAAGCTTTC.

Concerning this clonotype: The junction departs from germline at one end; a sequencing error may be responsible. The chain uses TRBV6-6 and TRBJ2-7; D ambiguous. Germline loops: CDR1 MNHNY, CDR2 SVGAGI (reference sequence). The CDR3 sequence is 17 residues long. CDR3: CASSYSPQARSSYGQYF. CDR3 sequence (DNA): TGTGCCAGCAGTTACTCTCCGCAGGCGAGGAGCTCCTACGGGCAGTACTTC.

This clonotype was counted only a few times. This chain links TRBV4-1 with TRBJ2-2; TRBD2 matches at 7 bases. In germline, CDR1 is MGHRA, CDR2 YSYEKL. The CDR3 has 16 amino acids. V was pared by 3 bases and J by 4 bases, with 8 bases of the junction left unmatched. In DNA form, the CDR3 reads TGCGCCAGCAGCCACTCCGCGGGGGATCTCACCGGGGAGCTGTTTTTT. This translates into CASSHSAGDLTGELFF.

This clonotype was seen only a few times. V gene TRBV7-9 combines with J gene TRBJ2-6; D uncertain. The V gene's germline CDR1 is SEHNR and CDR2 FQNEAQ (reference sequence). V lost 8 bases, J lost 0 bases, and 11 bases lay in between. The CDR3 runs to 15 residues. The CDR3 bases are TGTGCCAGCGTCCCTGAGAACTCTGGGGCCAACGTCCTGACTTTC. Translated: CASVPENSGANVLTF.

A remark on this clonotype: Given a much more abundant clone one base away, this may be a read error. The chain couples TRBV29-1 to TRBJ1-6; weak D call: TRBD1 (5 bases). CDR3 length equals 15 residues. The germline V and J ends were trimmed by 7 bases and 0 bases, with 13 bases remaining between them. Looked up from germline, CDR1 is SQVTM and CDR2 is ANQGSEA. This CDR3 is CSAMRGTSYNSPLHF. The CDR3 DNA sequence: TGCAGCGCTATGAGAGGGACCTCCTATAATTCACCCCTCCACTTT.

This clonotype was picked up many times. At one of its ends the junction is not consistent with the germline gene, which may arise from a read error. V is TRBV6-5 and J is TRBJ2-7; D possibly uses TRBD1 or TRBD2 (5 bases each). Germline V gene data show CDR1 as MNHEY and CDR2 as SVGAGI. The CDR3 sequence is 15 residues long. The CDR3 bases are TGTGCCAGCAGTCACTCCTCGGGACGGTTCTACGAGCAGTACTTC. Its translation is CASSHSSGRFYEQYF.

This clonotype was seen at least ten times. The chain employs TRBV20-1 and TRBJ2-3; 11 nucleotides agree with TRBD2. The CDR3 consists of 14 residues. Trimming removed 5 bases from V and 3 bases from J; junction bases left unmatched: 4. CDR1 is DFQATT, CDR2 SNEGSKA, per germline (reference sequence). In DNA, the CDR3 is TGCAGTGCTTTGACTAGCGGGGTGACAGATACGCAGTATTTT. It is translated as CSALTSGVTDTQYF.

J is TRBJ1-2 and V is TRBV7-9; perhaps TRBD1 as D (6 bases). Germline CDR1 SEHNR, CDR2 FQNEAQ (reference sequence). Trimming pared 1 base from V and 5 bases from J, leaving 17 bases between. The CDR3 has 16 amino acids. Written as DNA, the CDR3 is TGTGCCAGCAGCTTAGAAGATATGGGGGCCACATATGGCTACACCTTC. Its translation is CASSLEDMGATYGYTF.

This chain joins TRBV20-1 and TRBJ2-5, with TRBD2 matching over 8 bases. Germline V gene lookup returns CDR1 DFQATT and CDR2 SNEGSKA (reference sequence). V was pared by 1 base and J by 1 base, with 8 bases of the junction left unmatched. The CDR3 has 16 amino acids. CDR3 sequence: CSARGQTSGIQETQYF. CDR3 coding DNA: TGCAGTGCTAGAGGACAAACTAGCGGAATCCAAGAGACCCAGTACTTC.